The 24 T cell receptor beta chains presented below share a single source sample, sequenced in a study of T cells in Graves' hyperthyroidism and ophthalmopathy. TCR beta CDR3 sequences were amplified from RNA transcripts. HTBI primers drove first-round RT-PCR of the TCR CDR3. One entry per CDR3 protein, called by TCRdb with MiXCR from the multiplex PCR reads. The data contain 700,000 or so distinct CDR3 sequences, around 13% of them singletons. Sequencing was done on a sample of blood. The origin of the receptors is a woman aged 50 to 65 with Graves' ophthalmopathy.

This clonotype was found a few times. The V call is TRBV7-9, the J call TRBJ2-5, with 15 bases aligning to TRBD2. V lost 5 bases and J lost 5; bases outside the gene matches: 9. Looked up from germline, CDR1 is SEHNR and CDR2 is FQNEAQ (reference sequence). The CDR3 contains 17 residues. The DNA for the CDR3 is TGTGCCAGCAGCCCAAGGGGGACTAGCGGGAGGCTGGAGACCCAGTACTTC. This gives the protein CASSPRGTSGRLETQYF.

There are many counts of this clonotype. The chain has TRBV5-6 and TRBJ2-1, with 10 bases fitting TRBD2. The V gene end was trimmed by 3 bases and the J gene end by 8 bases; junction bases not matched to a gene: 17. The CDR3 has 18 residues. Germline V lookup: CDR1 SGHDT, CDR2 YYEEEE. For the CDR3, the DNA is TGTGCCAGCAGCTCGGCGGGAACTAGCGGGATTCGTGTGGATGAGCAGTTCTTC. Amino acids: CASSSAGTSGIRVDEQFF.

The CDR3 is CASSHGLAGVGAKNIQYF. The CDR3 DNA is TGTGCCAGCAGTCATGGACTAGCGGGAGTCGGGGCCAAAAACATTCAGTACTTC. The chain is built from TRBV6-2 or TRBV6-3 and TRBJ2-4; 13 bases fit TRBD2. The V and J ends lost 5 bases and 1 base, in that order; junction bases with no gene match: 8. Germline V gene data show CDR1 as MNHEY and CDR2 as SVGEGT. This CDR3 is built from 18 residues.

On this clonotype itself: A much larger clone is a single base away; this may be a read error. J is TRBJ1-3 and V is TRBV28; the match to TRBD1 covers 7 bases. CDR1 and CDR2 from the germline V gene are MDHEN and SYDVKM. V shed 8 bases and J 4 bases; nucleotides not matched to a gene: 8. The CDR3 extends over 14 amino acids. The CDR3 DNA follows: TGTGCCAGCGGTTCCGGGACAGCAGGAAACACCATATATTTT. Translating it yields CASGSGTAGNTIYF.

This clonotype was counted ten times or more. The chain uses TRBV10-3 and TRBJ2-5, with D possibly matching TRBD2 (5 bases). The CDR3 is made up of 12 amino acids. With 8 bases removed from V and 3 bases from J, the gap between germline ends came to 10 bases. Per germline, CDR1 ENHRY and CDR2 SYGVKD. The CDR3 reads CAIGLGEETQYF. In DNA form, the CDR3 reads TGTGCCATCGGCCTCGGGGAAGAGACCCAGTACTTC.

This sequence joins TRBV27 and TRBJ2-2, with D tentatively TRBD1 (6 bases). Trimming pared 3 bases from V and 6 bases from J, leaving 14 bases between. Germline lookup yields CDR1 MNHEY and CDR2 SMNVEV (reference sequence). The CDR3 is 15 amino acids. CDR3 amino acids: CASSFLQGVSGELFF. For the CDR3, the DNA is TGTGCCAGCAGTTTTTTACAGGGAGTGTCCGGGGAGCTGTTTTTT.

This clonotype was seen repeatedly, ten times or more. The chain recombines TRBV7-2 with TRBJ2-7, with D tentatively TRBD1 (6 bases). CDR1 and CDR2 from the germline V gene are SGHTA and FQGNSA. The CDR3 consists of 16 residues. The V end was cut by 2 bases, the J end by 0 bases, with 14 bases between. The CDR3 nucleotides read TGTGCCAGCAGCTTATACCCTTGGACAGTCTCCTACGAGCAGTACTTC. This sequence encodes CASSLYPWTVSYEQYF. The full variable domain, rest sourced from reference TRBV7-2 and TRBJ2-7, is GAGVSQSPSNKVTEKGKDVELRCDPISGHTALYWYRQSLGQGLEFLIYFQGNSAPDKSGLPSDRFSAERTGGSVSTLTIQRTQQEDSAVYLCASSLYPWTVSYEQYFGPGTRLTVT.

This clonotype was recorded many times. This chain uses TRBV7-8 with TRBJ2-1, with D tentatively TRBD1 (7 bases). This CDR3 spans 15 amino acids. Germline CDR1 is SGHVS and CDR2 is FQNEAQ. The V gene lost 3 bases and the J gene lost 6 bases, with 15 bases spanning the gap. DNA of the CDR3: TGTGCCAGCAGCTTCCCACTAGCAGGGGGCAATGAGCAGTTCTTC. Translation gives CASSFPLAGGNEQFF.

This clonotype was recorded at least ten times. This chain's CDR3 is CASSYSQGAYNEQFF. CDR3 coding DNA: TGTGCCAGCAGTTACTCACAGGGGGCTTACAATGAGCAGTTCTTC. The chain recombines TRBV6-2 or TRBV6-3 with TRBJ2-1; 9 bases are shared with TRBD1. Losses at the gene ends were 0 bases for V and 4 bases for J; bases not matched to a gene: 1. CDR1 is MNHEY, CDR2 SVGEGT, per germline. The CDR3 sequence is 15 residues long.

In this sample, this clonotype turned up many times. The CDR3: CSASGTDEGEQYF. In DNA form, the CDR3 reads TGCAGTGCTAGCGGGACGGACGAGGGGGAGCAGTACTTC. The gene calls are TRBV20-1 and TRBJ2-7; D is tentatively TRBD1 or TRBD2 (5 bases each). Deletions cut 3 bases from V and 7 bases from J, with 16 bases between. Germline V gives CDR1 DFQATT, CDR2 SNEGSKA (reference sequence). The CDR3 loop spans 13 amino acids.

Ten or more counts support this clonotype. This chain uses TRBV13 with TRBJ1-2, with D perhaps matching TRBD1 (5 bases). V lost 5 bases, J lost 1 base, and 14 bases lay in between. CDR3 size: 15 residues. CDR1 is PRHDT, CDR2 FYEKMQ, per germline (reference sequence). The CDR3 sequence is CASSRGQGVNYGYTF. The CDR3 DNA is TGTGCCAGCAGCCGAGGACAAGGTGTTAACTATGGCTACACCTTC.

V is TRBV28 and J is TRBJ1-6; 7 nucleotides align to TRBD1. Germline trimming cut 6 bases from V and 11 bases from J; bases unmatched to any gene: 10. Germline V CDR1 and CDR2: MDHEN, SYDVKM. The CDR3 sequence is 14 residues long. The CDR3 DNA is TGTGCCAGCAGACCAGACAGGGCCGATCCACCCCTCCACTTT. It translates to CASRPDRADPPLHF.

This clonotype was detected a few times. This chain uses TRBV7-9 with TRBJ2-5; TRBD2 is a possible D gene (5 bases). Trimming took 5 bases from V and 4 from J, leaving 17 bases between them. Germline lookup yields CDR1 SEHNR and CDR2 FQNEAQ (reference sequence). There are 15 residues in the CDR3. The CDR3 sequence is CASSLQTTLGETQYF. DNA for the CDR3: TGTGCCAGCAGCCTACAGACTACCCTGGGAGAGACCCAGTACTTC.

The V call is TRBV2, the J call TRBJ1-2; a weak D match, TRBD1 (5 bases). The CDR3 covers 13 residues. Per germline, CDR1 SNHLY and CDR2 FYNNEI. V lost 7 bases to trimming and J lost 5 bases, with 14 bases between them. DNA for the CDR3: TGTGCCAGCAAGAGGGGAGTCATATATGGCTACACCTTC. Translated: CASKRGVIYGYTF. The full variable domain, completed using reference TRBV2 and TRBJ1-2, is EPEVTQTPSHQVTQMGQEVILRCVPISNHLYFYWYRQILGQKVEFLVSFYNNEISEKSEIFDDQFSVERPDGSNFTLKIRSTKLEDSAMYFCASKRGVIYGYTFGSGTRLTVV.

This sequence joins TRBV7-2 and TRBJ2-5; D remains ambiguous. Germline V CDR1 and CDR2: SGHTA, FQGNSA. V was pared by 5 bases and J by 5 bases, with 6 bases between. The length of the CDR3 is 11 residues. CDR3 sequence (DNA): TGTGCCAGCAGCATCCACGAGACCCAGTACTTC. Translation: CASSIHETQYF.

This chain's CDR3 is CSASWRVGRKAKNIQYF. The CDR3 DNA reads as TGCAGTGCTAGTTGGAGGGTTGGCCGAAAAGCCAAAAACATTCAGTACTTC. The chain combines TRBV20-1 with TRBJ2-4; possible D gene TRBD2, 6 bases. V was trimmed by 3 bases and J by 0 bases, leaving 18 bases between them. The germline V gene has CDR1 DFQATT and CDR2 SNEGSKA (reference sequence). CDR3 length: 17 residues.

On this clonotype itself: The CDR3 carries no conserved terminal phenylalanine or tryptophan, so it likely arises from a read error. The gene calls are TRBV9 and TRBJ2-3; TRBD2 matches 7 bases. Losses at the gene ends were 1 base for V and 0 bases for J; bases not matched to a gene: 5. This CDR3 comprises 16 residues. Looked up from germline, CDR1 is SGDLS and CDR2 is YYNGEE. The CDR3 loop is CASSVSSGASTDTQYL. The CDR3 coding sequence is TGTGCCAGCAGCGTATCCAGCGGGGCTAGCACAGATACGCAGTATCTT.

This clonotype showed up just once. The chain joins TRBV7-6 to TRBJ2-1; 8 nucleotides agree with TRBD1. Germline V CDR1 and CDR2: SGHVS, FNYEAQ. The CDR3 spans 17 residues. Trimming removed 2 bases from V and 4 bases from J; junction bases left unmatched: 10. CDR3 coding DNA: TGTGCCAGCAGCTTACCCCTCTCCAGGGGGCCTTACAATGAGCAGTTCTTC. Amino acid sequence: CASSLPLSRGPYNEQFF. The whole variable domain, filled in from reference TRBV7-6 and TRBJ2-1, reads GAGVSQSPRYKVTKRGQDVALRCDPISGHVSLYWYRQALGQGPEFLTYFNYEAQQDKSGLPNDRFSAERPEGSISTLTIQRTEQRDSAMYRCASSLPLSRGPYNEQFFGPGTRLTVL.

The table lists this clonotype with a few counts. This chain uses TRBV18 with TRBJ1-1; 7 nucleotides match TRBD1. J lost 9 bases, V lost 8 bases, and 12 bases had no gene match. CDR1 and CDR2 (germline): KGHSH, LQKENI. The CDR3 consists of 13 residues. The CDR3 loop is CASRRPPQGKAFF. In DNA form, the CDR3 reads TGTGCCAGCAGGCGTCCCCCACAGGGGAAAGCTTTCTTT.

The chain recombines TRBV18 with TRBJ2-2, with 7 positions matching TRBD1. The CDR3 loop spans 18 amino acids. Germline CDR1 is KGHSH and CDR2 is LQKENI. The junction had 15 bases not matched to a gene; V was cut back by 2 bases and J by 6 bases. CDR3 bases: TGTGCCAGCTCACCAGTTGTTTTGGGGACAGTCAACGCCGGGGAGCTGTTTTTT. It yields the protein CASSPVVLGTVNAGELFF. Combining the CDR3 with reference TRBV18 and TRBJ2-2 gives the whole variable domain NAGVMQNPRHLVRRRGQEARLRCSPMKGHSHVYWYRQLPEEGLKFMVYLQKENIIDESGMPKERFSAEFPKEGPSILRIQQVVRGDSAAYFCASSPVVLGTVNAGELFFGEGSRLTVL.

This clonotype was seen at least ten times. The rearrangement links TRBV27 to TRBJ2-7; D is possibly TRBD1 or TRBD2 (5 bases each). CDR1 and CDR2 (germline): MNHEY, SMNVEV (reference sequence). V dropped 0 bases and J dropped 2 bases, with 14 bases sitting between them. The CDR3 is 16 amino acids. This CDR3 is CASSLSAPGTTYEQYF. The CDR3 DNA reads TGTGCCAGCAGTTTATCTGCCCCCGGGACGACCTACGAGCAGTACTTC.

The sample holds many counts of this clonotype. This chain links TRBV12-3 or TRBV12-4 with TRBJ1-5; 9 positions match TRBD1. This CDR3 region has 14 residues. With V trimmed by 8 bases and J by 3 bases, 5 bases remained unmatched. This CDR3 reads CASGRTGVNQPQHF. DNA for the CDR3: TGTGCCAGCGGACGGACAGGGGTCAATCAGCCCCAGCATTTT.

The V gene is TRBV4-3, the J gene TRBJ2-1, with D perhaps being TRBD1 or TRBD2 (5 bases each). V dropped 0 bases and J dropped 10 bases, with 10 bases sitting between them. Germline V gives CDR1 LGHNA, CDR2 YSLEER. The CDR3 covers 13 residues. The chain's CDR3 is CASSQDRGREQFF. The CDR3 nucleotides read TGCGCCAGCAGCCAAGATCGGGGACGGGAGCAGTTCTTC.

This clonotype has a count of ten or more. The chain combines TRBV6-2 or TRBV6-3 with TRBJ1-2, with 10 bases lining up with TRBD1. CDR1 and CDR2 (germline): MNHEY, SVGEGT. The CDR3 has 13 amino acids. V lost 2 bases to trimming and J lost 7 bases; unmatched junction nucleotides: 1. The CDR3, as DNA: TGTGCCAGCAGTTACCGGGACAGGGGTGGCTACACCTTC. This translates into CASSYRDRGGYTF.